This TCR beta chain stems from a study of blood T cell repertoires in COVID-19. Across the study: Collection of acute and convalescent COVID-19 samples took place in the United States, Italy and Spain. PBMCs, B-cell-depleted T cells, or T cells provided the cDNA or gDNA that made up the material.

Per the germline V gene, CDR1 is SGHTA and CDR2 is FQGNSA. V was clipped by 4 bases and J by 5 bases, with 11 bases between them. The CDR3 is made up of 14 amino acids. Authors' data handling: Nucleated cell number was recorded as an estimate derived from reference gene primer amplification. Assay used: immunoSEQ multiplex PCR; TCRdb lists only in-frame clones, some missing. V and J calls and clone size are as listed in that table; D and trimming were resolved from the DNA. The data hold 200,000 to 250,000 clones, with around 84% observed a single time. The clonotype comes from a human donor in a cohort sampled during active COVID-19. The sample taken for sequencing was peripheral blood. This sequence joins TRBV7-2 and TRBJ1-4, with D perhaps TRBD1 (5 bases). CDR3 sequence (DNA): TGTGCCAGCAGCTCGGGACTGGAAAATGAAAAACTGTTTTTT. Translated, it gives CASSSGLENEKLFF.